This is a list of T cell receptor beta chains from one sample in a study of beta chain features in type 1 diabetes. TCRdb's copy holds only in-frame clones and misses some; the assay was immunoSEQ multiplex PCR. The sample holds about 260,000 clones; roughly 24% are singletons and the top ten take over 0.01%. Sample: naive CD4+ T cells from blood. These receptors originate from a woman under 40 with type 1 diabetes. CDR3s include the opening cysteine and the closing phenylalanine or tryptophan. Clone size appears in some rows only: once, few, many, or a class for an expanded clone.

j_call v_call clone_size cdr3_aa
TRBJ2-6 TRBV28 few CASASPAISGANVLTF
TRBJ1-2 TRBV4-1 - CASSQGQGPVRGGYTF
TRBJ2-5 TRBV4-1 - CASSPTLGQGAVREYF
TRBJ1-3 TRBV30 few CAWDRGSGNTIYF
TRBJ1-5 TRBV5-8 few CASSLRRYSNQPQHF
TRBJ2-7 TRBV4-1 - CASSQFLRGTSYEQYF
TRBJ1-3 TRBV18 - CASSPMGPRIGNTIYF
TRBJ1-4 TRBV30 few CAWISGGGEKLFF
TRBJ2-3 TRBV5-1 - CASSLTTQSTDTQYF
TRBJ1-1 TRBV29-1 - CSVETGSEAFF
TRBJ1-2 TRBV28 few CASSDTGYYGYTF
TRBJ1-5 TRBV28 - CASSFGQDYSNQPQHF
TRBJ2-2 TRBV5-4 - CASSLDSGELFF